This T cell receptor (beta chain) was documented in a study of immune evolution from preneoplasia to lung adenocarcinoma. Patient tissue came from resections in Japan or China, 2014–2017. Histologic diagnosis was independently verified by two lung pathologists. Sequencing was performed with immunoSEQ multiplex PCR; in TCRdb, only in-frame clones are kept and a portion is missing. In the table there are some 4,900 clones, around 73% of which are singletons. V was shortened by 5 bases and J by 8 bases, with 15 bases between the two germline ends. Germline CDR1 reads MNHNS; CDR2 reads SASEGT. This CDR3 region has 13 residues.

The rearrangement uses TRBV6-1 and TRBJ1-2; D is unresolved. This TCR was recovered from a person between 45 and 75 years old with lung adenocarcinoma. The specimen sequenced was FFPE normal lung tissue adjacent to the tumor. The CDR3 is CASSIRTRGGYTF. The DNA for the CDR3 is TGTGCCAGCAGTATTAGGACCCGCGGGGGCTACACCTTC.